The rows below give T cell receptor beta chains drawn from one sample of a study of Tregs in tolerant kidney transplant recipients. Produced via immunoSEQ multiplex PCR; TCRdb's table is partial and in-frame only. The sample contains under 300,000 clones, roughly four fifths of which appear only once. The sequenced sample consisted of CD4+ T cells from blood. The origin of the receptors is a human donor in good health. The conserved cysteine and the conserved F or W are not part of the CDR3 here. Clone size, where shown, is once, few, many, or a class for clones that have expanded.

V	size	J	length	CDR3
TRBV6-1	-	TRBJ1-2	13	ASSEEAGVLYGYT
TRBV19	-	TRBJ1-5	12	ASSNGRGNQPQH
TRBV7-8	-	TRBJ2-7	14	ASSSEPGTRTYEQY
TRBV19	-	TRBJ2-4	13	ASSISASLEDIQY
TRBV13	-	TRBJ2-7	14	ASSPLGGTGGYEQY
TRBV14	-	TRBJ1-5	13	ASSLGGPGNQPQH
TRBV6-5	-	TRBJ2-3	10	ASRLNTDTQY
TRBV7-2	-	TRBJ1-2	14	ASSLTGGAPGYGYT
TRBV29-1	-	TRBJ2-1	12	SVGLSSSYNEQF
TRBV7-9	-	TRBJ1-2	14	ASSALFARSNYGYT
TRBV5-1	-	TRBJ2-2	14	ASSTETGVYTGELF
TRBV7-3	-	TRBJ2-5	13	ASSVLGGGQETQY
TRBV2	few	TRBJ2-3	12	ASSERRFTDTQY
TRBV10-2	once	TRBJ2-1	13	ASSEQRLVRNEQF
TRBV9	-	TRBJ2-5	10	ASSVDRETQY
TRBV11-1	-	TRBJ2-7	13	ASSLGTEEVYEQY
TRBV9	-	TRBJ2-4	15	ASSVAGQGSSQNIQY
TRBV19	-	TRBJ1-5	14	ASSTIQGLSNQPQH
TRBV5-1	-	TRBJ2-7	10	ASSLAGDEQY
TRBV5-5	-	TRBJ1-5	12	ASSRDRGDQPQH
TRBV29-1	-	TRBJ1-2	10	SVGGSRSGYT
TRBV6-5	-	TRBJ2-7	11	ASSQAGSYEQY
TRBV30	once	TRBJ2-3	13	AWSVLAGGTDTQY
TRBV18	-	TRBJ1-2	13	ASSPPTWVDYGYT
TRBV10-2	-	TRBJ1-1	11	ASAGQGATEAF
TRBV6-5	-	TRBJ1-2	13	ASSWSRTGGRGYT
TRBV9	many	TRBJ2-2	13	ASSPDSVRTGELF
TRBV5-1	-	TRBJ2-3	16	ASSPSPRGPPSTDTQY
TRBV6-6	-	TRBJ1-4	14	ASSPLYGRENEKLF
TRBV5-1	-	TRBJ2-5	12	ASSPPTGAETQY
TRBV4-1	-	-	14	ASSHSGLAGAYEQY
TRBV7-9	-	TRBJ2-2	15	ASSLPGQGPNTGELF
TRBV14	-	TRBJ2-2	15	ASSQPYTSENTGELF
TRBV6-5	-	TRBJ2-3	11	ASRGGLTDTQY
TRBV2	once	TRBJ2-2	13	ASSGRDPSKGELF
TRBV11-2	-	TRBJ2-5	10	ASSPPGGTQY
TRBV19	-	TRBJ1-1	13	ASRQTGGMNTEAF
TRBV18	-	TRBJ2-7	12	ASSPGRNLYEQY
TRBV10-3	-	TRBJ2-7	14	ATFPHLDGLTYEQY
TRBV27	-	TRBJ1-5	15	ASSFTGGFLSNQPQH
TRBV25-1	once	TRBJ1-1	12	ASSDDRGNTEAF
TRBV5-5	-	TRBJ1-1	11	ASSLQGNTEAF